The clone carrying this TCR beta chain was counted a few times. As yet, its antigen is unknown. Expressed TCRB transcripts were sequenced because the entire RNA isolate underwent reverse transcription. The read count averaged approximately 4 million across naive, central memory and regulatory T cell samples. This table comes from immunoSEQ multiplex PCR, and its TCRdb copy is limited to in-frame clones, with some not included. The data show some 500,000 clones, 11% seen once. Naive, central memory, regulatory and stem cell-like memory cells within the CD4+ compartment were sorted using CD45RO/CCR7/CD25/CD127/CD95/CD27. Germline V gene sequence: CDR1 LNHDA, CDR2 SQIVND (reference sequence). This CDR3 has 12 residues. The V end was cut by 4 bases, the J end by 8 bases, with 11 bases between. The data stem from a study of beta chain features in type 1 diabetes. On the study more broadly: Age, gender, cell numbers and subset yield matched between patients and controls.

Study-level results: The naive, central memory and Treg TCRB repertoires looked more alike in patients than they did in healthy donors.

This TCR came from a woman aged 18-29 years in good health. Sequenced input: naive CD4+ T cells from blood. The V gene is TRBV19, the J gene TRBJ1-2, with D unclear. CDR3 sequence: CASSTTGLGYTF. In DNA form, the CDR3 reads TGTGCCAGTAGTACTACTGGCCTGGGCTACACCTTC.